A single sample gave rise to the 21 T cell receptor beta chains below, sequenced in a study of blood T cell repertoires in COVID-19. Produced via immunoSEQ multiplex PCR; TCRdb's table is partial and in-frame only. There are over 150,000 clones in the sample; roughly four fifths occur only once, and roughly 7.5% lies in the top ten. Input material: peripheral blood. Every receptor here comes from a woman between 65 and 79 years old with COVID-19, enrolled during active disease.

V gene TRBV30 combines with J gene TRBJ2-5; the match to TRBD2 covers 9 bases. CDR3 length equals 15 residues. The J segment lost 2 bases and the V segment lost 3 bases, leaving 7 bases of the junction unmatched. Germline CDR1 and CDR2: GTSNPN and SVGIG (reference sequence). The CDR3 reads CAWRLGTSSQETQYF. CDR3 nucleotide sequence: TGTGCCTGGAGACTCGGGACTAGCTCTCAAGAGACCCAGTACTTC.

The chain recombines TRBV18 with TRBJ1-6; D is ambiguous. Germline values: CDR1 KGHSH, CDR2 LQKENI. The CDR3 consists of 13 residues. The V and J ends lost 0 bases and 13 bases respectively, with 10 bases between them. The CDR3 protein is CASSPPRGIPLHF. Written as DNA, the CDR3 is TGTGCCAGCTCACCACCGCGGGGTATCCCCCTCCACTTT.

V and J are TRBV5-4 and TRBJ2-2, with 7 positions matching TRBD2. The CDR3 runs 14 residues. From germline, CDR1 is SGHNT and CDR2 YYREEE (reference sequence). With 3 bases clipped from V and 5 bases from J, the junction kept 4 bases outside the gene matches. The CDR3 DNA is TGTGCCAGCAGCTCGGGACTATCGACCGGGGAGCTGTTTTTT. This sequence encodes CASSSGLSTGELFF.

The chain employs TRBV24-1 and TRBJ2-1; no definite D call. CDR3 length equals 11 residues. Germline CDR1 and CDR2: KGHDR and SFDVKD. The germline V and J ends were trimmed by 5 bases and 8 bases, with 6 bases remaining between them. The CDR3 bases are TGTGCCACCAGTGTTGGCTATGAGCAGTTCTTC. This codes for CATSVGYEQFF.

Note on this clone: Within the sample, other DNA sequences also encode this same CDR3. The J gene is TRBJ1-4, the V gene TRBV7-9; 7 bases map to TRBD1. The CDR3 has 14 amino acids. Per the germline V gene, CDR1 is SEHNR and CDR2 is FQNEAQ (reference sequence). Germline trimming cut 1 base from V and 8 bases from J; bases unmatched to any gene: 4. The CDR3 region is CASSLGQGGEKLFF. CDR3 DNA: TGTGCCAGCAGCTTAGGACAGGGCGGAGAAAAACTGTTTTTT.

V is TRBV2 and J is TRBJ2-1; 10 bases line up with TRBD2. The CDR3 sequence is 16 residues long. The ends lost 2 bases at V and 5 bases at J; junction bases unmatched: 6. Germline V gene sequence: CDR1 SNHLY, CDR2 FYNNEI. CDR3 DNA sequence: TGTGCCAGCAGTGAACTGGTAGCGGGAGGTAACAATGAGCAGTTCTTC. Its translation: CASSELVAGGNNEQFF.

V gene TRBV7-8 combines with J gene TRBJ2-1; 9 bases are a match to TRBD2. There are 17 residues in the CDR3. The germline V gene encodes CDR1 SGHVS and CDR2 FQNEAQ. J gave up 7 bases and V 0 bases, and 10 bases lay outside the gene matches. The CDR3 loop reads CASSLARGSGSRNEQFF. The CDR3 region has the DNA TGTGCCAGCAGCTTAGCGCGAGGTAGCGGGAGTAGGAATGAGCAGTTCTTC.

V usage is TRBV28 and J usage is TRBJ1-2, with 7 bases aligning to TRBD1. The germline gives CDR1 MDHEN, CDR2 SYDVKM. The CDR3 is made up of 13 amino acids. V lost 8 bases to trimming and J lost 8 bases; unmatched junction nucleotides: 11. CDR3 residues: CASHLQGSGGYTF. DNA of the CDR3: TGTGCCAGCCACTTACAGGGGAGCGGGGGCTACACCTTC.

The chain links TRBV5-1 to TRBJ1-2, with 7 positions matching TRBD1. The ends lost 2 bases at V and 6 bases at J; junction bases unmatched: 4. Germline values: CDR1 SGHRS, CDR2 YFSETQ. The CDR3 length is 13 residues. Here the CDR3 DNA reads TGCGCCAGCAGCTTCGGAGGGGGCGATGGCTACACCTTC. This gives the protein CASSFGGGDGYTF.

This clone was seen a single time. The CDR3 bases are TGTGCCACCAGCAGTTTACTAGCGGGGAAGAATGAGCAGTTCTTC. This sequence encodes CATSSLLAGKNEQFF. The V call is TRBV15, the J call TRBJ2-1, with 10 bases lining up with TRBD2. The CDR3 covers 15 residues. The V segment lost 3 bases and the J segment 7 bases; nucleotides outside the gene matches: 6. Per the germline V gene, CDR1 is LNHNV and CDR2 is YYDKDF (reference sequence).

The rearrangement joins TRBV7-2 to TRBJ2-2, with D tentatively TRBD1 (6 bases). Germline V gene sequence: CDR1 SGHTA, CDR2 FQGNSA. V was pared by 6 bases and J by 7 bases, with 12 bases between. The CDR3 runs to 13 residues. The CDR3 coding sequence is TGTGCCAGCAGTTCAGGGGTTGGCGGGGAGCTGTTTTTT. Protein: CASSSGVGGELFF.

This clone appeared a few times. The chain joins TRBV11-1 to TRBJ2-5; tentatively, D is TRBD1 (5 bases). Germline lookup yields CDR1 SGHAT and CDR2 FQDESV (reference sequence). The CDR3 consists of 15 residues. Trimming removed 5 bases from V and 3 bases from J, with 16 bases in between. The CDR3 loop reads CASSPRVGREETQYF. The CDR3 bases are TGTGCCAGCAGCCCTCGGGTAGGCAGGGAAGAGACCCAGTACTTC.

This sequence joins TRBV28 and TRBJ2-7; TRBD1 is a possible D gene (5 bases). The V and J ends lost 3 bases and 0 bases respectively, with 9 bases between them. Germline V gene data show CDR1 as MDHEN and CDR2 as SYDVKM. The CDR3 has 14 amino acids. This CDR3 reads CASSLGRISYEQYF. The CDR3 DNA follows: TGTGCCAGCAGTTTGGGGCGGATCTCCTACGAGCAGTACTTC.

Only a few counts were recorded for this clone. In nucleotides, the CDR3 is TGTGCCAGCAGCTCCCCCGAGACAGGTGCCGAGCAGTACTTC. Translation gives CASSSPETGAEQYF. This sequence joins TRBV7-9 and TRBJ2-7; TRBD1 might be the D (6 bases). Germline CDR1 and CDR2: SEHNR and FQNEAQ (reference sequence). The CDR3 loop spans 14 amino acids. V gave up 4 bases and J gave up 6 bases, with 16 bases separating them.

The CDR3 DNA reads as TGTGCCAGCAGTCCCTTAGGGGCCAATGAAAAACTGTTTTTT. The encoded protein is CASSPLGANEKLFF. V usage is TRBV28 and J usage is TRBJ1-4; D may be TRBD1 (5 bases). Trimming cost V 5 bases and J 5 bases, with 12 bases left between them. CDR1 is MDHEN and CDR2 is SYDVKM in the germline V gene. The CDR3 is 14 residues long.

CDR3 in DNA: TGTGCCAGCACCAATGAGCAGGGGGCGAATGAGCAGTTCTTC. It yields the protein CASTNEQGANEQFF. The chain recombines TRBV27 with TRBJ2-1; TRBD1 aligns across 8 bases. Germline V CDR1 and CDR2: MNHEY, SMNVEV (reference sequence). After removal of 7 bases from V and 7 bases from J, the junction contained 9 bases not matched to a gene. CDR3 size: 14 residues.

Here the CDR3 DNA reads TGCGCCAGCAGCTTGTATGGACAGGGTAACTACGAGCAGTACTTC. Translating it yields CASSLYGQGNYEQYF. The chain links TRBV5-1 to TRBJ2-7; 8 bases match TRBD1. The V segment lost 1 base and the J segment 3 bases; nucleotides outside the gene matches: 6. The CDR3 spans 15 residues. Germline-derived CDR1 and CDR2 are SGHRS and YFSETQ.

This clone appeared a single time. The chain carries TRBV7-2 and TRBJ2-5; the match to TRBD2 covers 8 bases. Germline V CDR1 and CDR2: SGHTA, FQGNSA. V lost 3 bases, J lost 2 bases, and 8 bases stayed unmatched. This CDR3 is built from 16 residues. This chain's CDR3 is CASSLGATSGQETQYF. The CDR3 DNA follows: TGTGCCAGCAGCTTGGGGGCTACTAGCGGTCAAGAGACCCAGTACTTC.

The chain joins TRBV2 to TRBJ2-2; 8 nucleotides line up with TRBD2. The CDR3 sequence is 15 residues long. Germline V lookup: CDR1 SNHLY, CDR2 FYNNEI. After removal of 3 bases from V and 5 bases from J, the junction contained 5 bases not matched to a gene. The CDR3 DNA reads as TGTGCCAGCAGTGAGACTAGCGTATTGACCGGGGAGCTGTTTTTT. This gives the protein CASSETSVLTGELFF.

The J gene is TRBJ1-4, the V gene TRBV3-1 (or the pseudogene TRBV3-2), with D hard to call. In germline, CDR1 is LGHDT, CDR2 YNNKEL (reference sequence). V was clipped by 4 bases and J by 8 bases, with 20 bases between them. CDR3 size: 16 residues. Here the CDR3 DNA reads TGTGCCAGCAGCCCCCGCTCGTCCGCGGCCCGGGAAAAACTGTTTTTT. This gives the protein CASSPRSSAAREKLFF.

This rearrangement joins TRBV27 to TRBJ2-7, with TRBD1 matching 10 bases. The CDR3 is 14 residues long. Germline V gives CDR1 MNHEY, CDR2 SMNVEV (reference sequence). The V gene end was trimmed by 9 bases and the J gene end by 4 bases; junction bases not matched to a gene: 9. The CDR3 coding sequence is TGTGCCAGTAGTAGGGACAGGGGACCTTACGAGCAGTACTTC. It is translated as CASSRDRGPYEQYF.